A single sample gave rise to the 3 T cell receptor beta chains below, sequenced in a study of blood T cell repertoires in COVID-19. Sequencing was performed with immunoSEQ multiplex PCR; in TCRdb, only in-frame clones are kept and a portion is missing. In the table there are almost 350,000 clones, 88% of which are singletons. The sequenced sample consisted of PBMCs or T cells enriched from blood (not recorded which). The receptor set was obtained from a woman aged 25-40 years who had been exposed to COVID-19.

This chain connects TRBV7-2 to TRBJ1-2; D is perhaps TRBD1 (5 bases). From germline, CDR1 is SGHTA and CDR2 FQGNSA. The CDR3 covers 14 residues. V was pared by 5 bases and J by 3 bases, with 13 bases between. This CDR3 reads CASSPNQGYYGYTF. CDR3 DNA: TGTGCCAGCAGCCCTAATCAGGGATACTATGGCTACACCTTC.

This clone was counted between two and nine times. CDR3 amino acids: CASSSWRGPADTQYF. DNA of the CDR3: TGTGCCAGCAGTTCCTGGAGGGGGCCGGCAGATACGCAGTATTTT. The J gene is TRBJ2-3, the V gene TRBV6-5, with TRBD1 as a possible D gene (7 bases). Looked up from germline, CDR1 is MNHEY and CDR2 is SVGAGI. This CDR3 has 15 amino acids. V gave up 4 bases and J gave up 4 bases, with 15 bases separating them.

In nucleotides, the CDR3 is TGTGCCAGCAGCTTCGAAGGGGCGTACACTGAAGCTTTCTTT. It yields the protein CASSFEGAYTEAFF. The V call is TRBV5-4, the J call TRBJ1-1; D might be TRBD1 (5 bases). Germline CDR1 SGHNT, CDR2 YYREEE (reference sequence). This CDR3 has 14 amino acids. Between the trimmed V and J ends, which lost 2 bases and 3 bases, there was a span of 11 bases.